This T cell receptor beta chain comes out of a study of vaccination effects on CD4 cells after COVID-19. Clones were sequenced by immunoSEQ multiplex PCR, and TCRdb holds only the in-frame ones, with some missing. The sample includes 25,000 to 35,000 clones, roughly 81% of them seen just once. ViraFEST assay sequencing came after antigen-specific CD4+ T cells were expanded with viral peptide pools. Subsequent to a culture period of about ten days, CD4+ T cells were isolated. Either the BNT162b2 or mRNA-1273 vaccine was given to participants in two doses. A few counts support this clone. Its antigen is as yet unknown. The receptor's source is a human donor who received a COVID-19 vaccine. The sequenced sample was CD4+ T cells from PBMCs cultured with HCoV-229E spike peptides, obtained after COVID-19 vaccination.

The CDR3 spells CASGNPGTEAFF. CDR3 nucleotides: TGTGCTAGTGGTAATCCAGGGACTGAAGCTTTCTTT. V usage is TRBV12-5 and J usage is TRBJ1-1, with D tentatively TRBD1 (5 bases). The germline V gene has CDR1 LGHNT and CDR2 FRNRAP. Trimming took 5 bases from V and 5 from J, leaving 9 bases between them. This CDR3 comprises 12 residues.